This TCR beta chain was documented in a study of T cells in localized non-small cell lung cancer. This CDR3 is built from 15 residues. CDR1 and CDR2 (germline): SGHAT, FQNNGV. V was trimmed by 3 bases and J by 2 bases, leaving 13 bases between them. The repertoire was sequenced with immunoSEQ multiplex PCR; TCRdb's copy has only in-frame clones and lacks some. This repertoire shows around 67,000 clones, 90% found once; its top ten account for approximately 2%. The V call is TRBV11-2, the J call TRBJ1-2; D is perhaps TRBD1 (5 bases). The sequence was obtained from a woman aged 40 to 75 with stage I lung adenocarcinoma. The sample here was peripheral blood, taken before any cancer treatment. In nucleotides, the CDR3 is TGTGCCAGCAGCTTGGGGGGGGTCCTAAACTATGGCTACACCTTC. Protein product: CASSLGGVLNYGYTF.